This is a list of T cell receptor beta chains from one sample in a study of radiation and T cells in renal cell carcinoma. The repertoire was sequenced with immunoSEQ multiplex PCR; TCRdb's copy has only in-frame clones and lacks some. This sample has about 86,000 clones, with around 81% found just once. This specimen consisted of blood, obtained from a patient whose treatment included radiotherapy and nephrectomy. The receptors shown here come from a man between 45 and 60 years old with renal cell carcinoma. Both conserved end residues are trimmed from each CDR3. Clone size is shown for a subset of rows, as once, few, many or a class of expanded clone.

NA | TRBJ1-6 | TRBV6-1 | ASSGQGGSPLH
NA | TRBJ1-1 | TRBV5-1 | ASSFEGVNTEAF
NA | TRBJ2-5 | TRBV19 | ASSVGHEETQY
NA | TRBJ2-3 | TRBV18 | ASSPRSQSSTDTQY
NA | TRBJ1-2 | TRBV15 | ATSRDSGGYT
NA | TRBJ2-5 | TRBV2 | ASPHTSLGETQY
NA | TRBJ2-3 | TRBV7-8 | ASSLGLAQY
NA | TRBJ2-7 | TRBV5-1 | ASSLQTSSYEQY
few | TRBJ2-3 | TRBV7-2 | ASSLTGPTDTQY
few | TRBJ2-7 | TRBV6-5 | ASSYRQGTYEQY
once | TRBJ2-1 | TRBV4-2 | ASSQDYTSGYNEQF
NA | TRBJ2-7 | TRBV6-5 | ASSYLPAYYEQY
few | TRBJ2-2 | TRBV19 | ASVGYRDTGELF
NA | TRBJ2-7 | TRBV6-6 | ASSYGTGGRNEQY
NA | TRBJ2-3 | TRBV7-9 | ASSPPAGWTDTQY
NA | TRBJ2-7 | TRBV2 | ASIRTADSYEQY
NA | TRBJ1-5 | TRBV28 | ASSLSGGPSNQPQH
NA | TRBJ2-6 | TRBV5-1 | ASSITGTSGANVLT
NA | TRBJ1-6 | TRBV27 | ASRGRLRGVSPLH
NA | TRBJ1-5 | TRBV4-2 | ASSQDGEKQPQH
NA | TRBJ1-3 | TRBV15 | ATSTETPNSGNTIY
NA | TRBJ1-1 | TRBV6-6 | ASSYGGSDTEAF
NA | TRBJ2-7 | TRBV29-1 | SVEAPGREGSYEQY
NA | TRBJ1-5 | TRBV30 | AWSVNRDQPQH